The source of this T cell receptor (beta chain) is a study of spatial heterogeneity in lung cancer. Study-level information: Sequences of the beta chain were consistently detected in greater numbers than alpha-chain sequences. TCR and UMI combinations that were unique each appeared, on average, more than ten times in raw reads. Findings and limits, study-wide: There were more appearances of ubiquitous expanded tumor TCRs in blood at resection than at follow-up.

Each CDR3 protein is one row after TCRdb ran MiXCR on the 5' RACE reads. Found here are more than 35,000 distinct CDR3 sequences, roughly 5.6% of them singletons; the top ten hold approximately 24%. Looked up from germline, CDR1 is SEHNR and CDR2 is FQNEAQ (reference sequence). V lost 1 base, J lost 3 bases, and 6 bases lay in between. The CDR3 extends over 13 amino acids. As for time point: sample taken at primary tumor resection. No cells were sorted before sequencing. The whole RNA sequenced was extracted from tumor, nontumor lung or frozen PBMC. The approximately 77 donors had untreated early-stage non-small cell lung cancer. The table lists this clonotype with many counts. The antigen remains unidentified.

Sequenced material: PBMCs, taken at surgery. The V gene is TRBV7-9, the J gene TRBJ2-5; D not resolved. The receptor's source is a female donor with early-stage non-small cell lung cancer. The CDR3 protein is CASSLDPEETQYF. CDR3 DNA sequence: TGTGCCAGCAGCTTAGACCCCGAAGAGACCCAGTACTTC.